A single sample gave rise to the 27 T cell receptor beta chains below, sequenced in a study of T cell repertoires in cytomegalovirus infection (dated by TCRdb to the late 2010s). Read against the paper, the sample's treatment or condition label means: in vitro stimulation with specific CMV peptide epitopes to enrich CMV-specific T cells. What these receptors recognize is not known. The listed sequencing device is Illumina HiSeq 1500. Using fastp at Q25 and MiXCR, TCRdb reprocessed the public reads and kept productive beta chains. Every CDR3 protein is listed once, alongside the most common genes and DNA of its rows. This sample gives roughly 90,000 distinct CDR3 sequences in total; roughly 29% of them show up just once. The top ten clones comprise about 72% of the sample. Here the sequenced sample was CD8+ T cells from cultured PBMCs, taken from culture after CMV antigen stimulation. The receptors originated from a human donor in good health (CMV status not recorded). Some clones in this sample may be carry-over from other donors' samples.

The sample holds many counts of this clonotype. This rearrangement joins TRBV6-1 to TRBJ1-1, with D maybe TRBD1 (6 bases). The CDR3 is made up of 15 amino acids. The V end was cut by 6 bases, the J end by 7 bases, with 21 bases between. The germline V gene encodes CDR1 MNHNS and CDR2 SASEGT. CDR3 protein: CASSPGADGTIEAFF. CDR3 DNA sequence: TGTGCCAGCAGCCCAGGGGCAGACGGAACAATTGAAGCTTTCTTT.

V is TRBV19 and J is TRBJ1-1; no reliable D call. Deletions cut 3 bases from V and 5 bases from J, with 10 bases between. Germline loops: CDR1 LNHDA, CDR2 SQIVND (reference sequence). The CDR3 extends over 13 amino acids. CDR3 DNA sequence: TGTGCCAGTAGTATCCCGCCGCAGACTGAAGCTTTCTTT. Translated: CASSIPPQTEAFF. The full variable domain, with the rest looked up from reference TRBV19 and TRBJ1-1, is DGGITQSPKYLFRKEGQNVTLSCEQNLNHDAMYWYRQDPGQGLRLIYYSQIVNDFQKGDIAEGYSVSREKKESFPLTVTSAQKNPTAFYLCASSIPPQTEAFFGQGTRLTVV.

J is TRBJ2-5 and V is TRBV7-9, with D hard to call. The CDR3 is made up of 17 amino acids. Trimming stripped 4 bases from V and 5 bases from J, with 23 bases between. Looked up from germline, CDR1 is SEHNR and CDR2 is FQNEAQ (reference sequence). In nucleotides, the CDR3 is TGTGCCAGCAGCTCAGATCGTTTGGCGGCCCTCGCGGAGACCCAGTACTTC. This encodes CASSSDRLAALAETQYF.

The chain recombines TRBV7-9 with TRBJ2-1; D is possibly TRBD2 (5 bases). Germline lookup yields CDR1 SEHNR and CDR2 FQNEAQ (reference sequence). This CDR3 region has 14 residues. Trimming took 5 bases from V and 8 from J, leaving 16 bases between them. The CDR3 here is CASSPPAARDEQFF. The CDR3 bases are TGTGCCAGCAGCCCCCCGGCGGCGCGGGATGAGCAGTTCTTC. Variable domain in full (rest from reference TRBV7-9 and TRBJ2-1): DTGVSQNPRHKITKRGQNVTFRCDPISEHNRLYWYRQTLGQGPEFLTYFQNEAQLEKSRLLSDRFSAERPKGSFSTLEIQRTEQGDSAMYLCASSPPAARDEQFFGPGTRLTVL.

The CDR3 protein is CASRQGSTDTQYF. Here the CDR3 DNA reads TGTGCCAGTAGACAAGGGTCCACAGATACGCAGTATTTT. The chain links TRBV19 to TRBJ2-3; no reliable D call. V lost 6 bases to trimming and J lost 2 bases, with 9 bases between them. CDR1 LNHDA and CDR2 SQIVND come from the germline V gene (reference sequence). This CDR3 is 13 amino acids long.

This clonotype was seen a handful of times. CDR3 sequence reads: CASSTGVYNEQFF. As DNA, the CDR3 is TGTGCCAGCAGCACGGGAGTCTACAATGAGCAGTTCTTC. The V call is TRBV5-5, the J call TRBJ2-1; possible D gene TRBD2, 6 bases. V lost 4 bases and J 3 bases, leaving 8 bases between the germline ends. The CDR3 runs to 13 residues. Germline V gene lookup returns CDR1 SGHKS and CDR2 YYEKEE (reference sequence). Full variable domain (outside the CDR3, taken from reference TRBV5-5 and TRBJ2-1): DAGVTQSPTHLIKTRGQQVTLRCSPISGHKSVSWYQQVLGQGPQFIFQYYEKEERGRGNFPDRFSARQFPNYSSELNVNALLLGDSALYLCASSTGVYNEQFFGPGTRLTVL.

The V call is TRBV3-1, the J call TRBJ2-5; D unresolved. The CDR3 has 16 amino acids. Trimming took 4 bases from V and 5 from J, leaving 20 bases between them. The germline V gene has CDR1 LGHDT and CDR2 YNNKEL (reference sequence). CDR3 in amino acids: CASSLSTSPMRETQYF. CDR3 nucleotides: TGTGCCAGCAGCCTTTCGACTTCTCCGATGAGGGAGACCCAGTACTTC.

This clonotype was seen more than once but under ten times. This chain joins TRBV7-2 and TRBJ2-1, with 7 bases lining up with TRBD1. CDR3 length: 13 residues. Germline V CDR1 and CDR2: SGHTA, FQGNSA. V dropped 6 bases and J dropped 4; count of bases not matched to a gene: 3. CDR3 in amino acids: CASSKGQYNEQFF. In DNA form, the CDR3 reads TGTGCCAGCAGTAAGGGACAGTACAATGAGCAGTTCTTC.

This clonotype was seen once. The genes are TRBV18 and TRBJ2-7; the D call may be TRBD1 or TRBD2 (5 bases each). This CDR3 comprises 12 residues. V was clipped by 3 bases and J by 5 bases, with 8 bases between them. Germline V lookup: CDR1 KGHSH, CDR2 LQKENI. This CDR3 is CASSPGTHEQYF. The CDR3 DNA follows: TGTGCCAGCTCACCCGGGACCCACGAGCAGTACTTC.

This clonotype appeared a few times. CDR3 nucleotides: TGTGCCAGCAGGAACCCCTTGCGGGGAGGGGATTCACCCCTCCACTTT. Amino acid sequence: CASRNPLRGGDSPLHF. J is TRBJ1-6 and V is TRBV2, with D possibly matching TRBD1 (5 bases). CDR1 is SNHLY and CDR2 is FYNNEI in the germline V gene. The CDR3 is 16 amino acids. Trimming cost V 6 bases and J 8 bases, with 20 bases left between them.

Points on this clonotype: Germline and junction disagree at one end, which may indicate a read error. The chain uses TRBV12-3 or TRBV12-4 and TRBJ1-1; the D gene is possibly TRBD1 (6 bases). This CDR3 spans 12 amino acids. CDR3 in amino acids: CASSLALAEQGF. CDR3 coding DNA: TGTGCCAGCAGTTTAGCCCTAGCCGAACAGGGTTTT.

This clonotype has at least ten counts. The J gene is TRBJ2-5, the V gene TRBV7-6; 8 positions agree with TRBD1. The V gene end was trimmed by 5 bases and the J gene end by 5 bases; junction bases not matched to a gene: 10. Germline-derived CDR1 and CDR2 are SGHVS and FNYEAQ. The CDR3 is 15 amino acids. The DNA of the CDR3 is TGTGCCAGCAGCGGAATGACAGGGGCCGGGGAGACCCAGTACTTC. It yields the protein CASSGMTGAGETQYF. The full variable domain, with the rest looked up from reference TRBV7-6 and TRBJ2-5, is GAGVSQSPRYKVTKRGQDVALRCDPISGHVSLYWYRQALGQGPEFLTYFNYEAQQDKSGLPNDRFSAERPEGSISTLTIQRTEQRDSAMYRCASSGMTGAGETQYFGPGTRLLVL.

The chain couples TRBV2 to TRBJ1-2, with TRBD1 identical over 7 bases. Trimming cost V 8 bases and J 2 bases; bases outside gene matches: 8. CDR1 and CDR2 from the germline V gene are SNHLY and FYNNEI. The CDR3 is 14 residues long. The CDR3 sequence is CASRSGTDNYGYTF. Here the CDR3 DNA reads TGTGCCAGCCGGTCCGGGACAGACAACTATGGCTACACCTTC.

In this sample, this clonotype turned up a few times. For the CDR3, the DNA is TGTGCCAGCAGCTTGGTACAGGGGGGGAATGAGCAGTTCTTC. This codes for CASSLVQGGNEQFF. V and J are TRBV11-2 and TRBJ2-1; a possible D gene is TRBD1 (8 bases). The CDR3 length is 14 residues. V was trimmed by 3 bases and J by 7 bases, leaving 13 bases between them. The germline gives CDR1 SGHAT, CDR2 FQNNGV.

This clonotype was observed a handful of times. J is TRBJ1-4 and V is TRBV4-1, with no clear D. CDR3 size: 15 residues. Trimming removed 4 bases from V and 8 bases from J, with 17 bases in between. Germline V gives CDR1 MGHRA, CDR2 YSYEKL. CDR3 protein: CASSPRTQEGEKLFF. CDR3 bases: TGCGCCAGCAGCCCGAGGACGCAGGAAGGAGAAAAACTGTTTTTT.

This clonotype showed up just a few times. The J gene is TRBJ1-2, the V gene TRBV10-2; 8 bases fit TRBD1. Germline loops: CDR1 WSHSY, CDR2 SAAADI. V lost 3 bases, J lost 8 bases, and 5 bases stayed unmatched. This CDR3 has 13 amino acids. Here the CDR3 DNA reads TGCGCCAGCAGTGAACAGGGGGTCCACGGCTACACCTTC. Translating it yields CASSEQGVHGYTF.

This clonotype was seen more than once but under ten times. The chain couples TRBV18 to TRBJ1-4, with a weak D call TRBD1 (5 bases). The CDR3 extends over 16 amino acids. Germline V gene lookup returns CDR1 KGHSH and CDR2 LQKENI. V lost 4 bases to trimming and J lost 2 bases, with 14 bases between them. The CDR3 sequence: CASSQRQGSTNEKLFF. CDR3 sequence (DNA): TGTGCCAGCTCACAGAGGCAGGGCAGCACTAATGAAAAACTGTTTTTT.

This clonotype was found a few times. The rearrangement links TRBV12-3 or TRBV12-4 to TRBJ2-3, with D perhaps assigned TRBD1 or TRBD2 (5 bases each). The CDR3 has 15 residues. Between the trimmed V and J ends, which lost 7 bases and 2 bases, there was a span of 16 bases. The CDR3 reads CASISRWGITDTQYF. DNA of the CDR3: TGTGCCAGCATTTCCCGTTGGGGGATCACAGATACGCAGTATTTT.

The rearrangement uses TRBV28 and TRBJ2-7; possibly TRBD1 or TRBD2 for D (6 bases each). Trimming left V 6 bases short and J 4 bases short, with 22 bases between. The CDR3 totals 16 residues. CDR1 and CDR2 (germline): MDHEN, SYDVKM. The DNA of the CDR3 is TGTGCCAGCAGCCCAGAAACCCGGGGGCTACGGTACGAGCAGTACTTC. Translated, it gives CASSPETRGLRYEQYF.

In its sample, this clonotype was seen once. The chain recombines TRBV15 with TRBJ1-1; 7 bases agree with TRBD1. This CDR3 has 15 residues. Germline CDR1 reads LNHNV; CDR2 reads YYDKDF (reference sequence). Trimming removed 2 bases from V and 4 bases from J; junction bases left unmatched: 7. As DNA, the CDR3 is TGTGCCACCAGCAGACAGACAGGGTCAGGCACTGAAGCTTTCTTT. This encodes CATSRQTGSGTEAFF.

This clonotype came up many times. The chain joins TRBV4-1 to TRBJ1-1, with TRBD1 identical over 7 bases. CDR3 length: 12 amino acids. Germline assignment: CDR1 MGHRA and CDR2 YSYEKL. The junction had 2 bases not matched to a gene; V was cut back by 1 base and J by 9 bases. Here the CDR3 reads CASSQGGQKAFF. CDR3 sequence (DNA): TGCGCCAGCAGCCAAGGGGGACAGAAAGCTTTCTTT.

This clonotype was detected a few times. The chain carries TRBV28 and TRBJ1-5; 9 bases line up with TRBD1. The CDR3 loop spans 14 amino acids. Germline assignment: CDR1 MDHEN and CDR2 SYDVKM. With 7 bases clipped from V and 2 bases from J, the junction kept 3 bases outside the gene matches. Written as DNA, the CDR3 is TGTGCCAGCAAGGGGGACAGGGGCAATCAGCCCCAGCATTTT. It specifies CASKGDRGNQPQHF.

This clonotype was observed at least ten times. The chain has TRBV28 and TRBJ1-2, with D perhaps matching TRBD1 (5 bases). V lost 2 bases and J 10 bases, leaving 20 bases between the germline ends. The CDR3 length is 15 residues. Germline CDR1 and CDR2: MDHEN and SYDVKM. CDR3 sequence (DNA): TGTGCCAGCAGTTTAGAGGGAGGGGCCACTATGTCCTACACCTTC. It is translated as CASSLEGGATMSYTF.

The rearrangement links TRBV15 to TRBJ2-1; D is possibly TRBD1 (6 bases). Germline V gene data show CDR1 as LNHNV and CDR2 as YYDKDF (reference sequence). There are 14 residues in the CDR3. In DNA form, the CDR3 reads TGTGTCATTCAGGGGACACCCATTTACAATGAGCAGTTCTTC. This encodes CVIQGTPIYNEQFF.

This clonotype has at least ten counts. This chain joins TRBV15 and TRBJ2-5; the D gene is possibly TRBD2 (6 bases). The V and J ends lost 0 bases and 2 bases respectively, with 13 bases between them. The CDR3 extends over 16 amino acids. Germline CDR1 reads LNHNV; CDR2 reads YYDKDF (reference sequence). The CDR3 DNA sequence: TGTGCCACCAGCAGAGATACACGGAGGGGTCAAGAGACCCAGTACTTC. It encodes CATSRDTRRGQETQYF.

In the case of this clonotype: A much larger clone lies one base from this, so it may be a read error. The CDR3 is CASSMAGSTEAFF. CDR3 nucleotide sequence: TGTGCCAGTAGTATGGCAGGTAGCACTGAAGCTTTCTTT. The J gene is TRBJ1-1, the V gene TRBV19, with D unclear. The CDR3 covers 13 residues. Germline V gives CDR1 LNHDA, CDR2 SQIVND (reference sequence). Deletions cut 3 bases from V and 4 bases from J, with 9 bases between.

This clonotype showed up just a few times. The chain links TRBV7-9 to TRBJ2-7; no clear D gene. This CDR3 region has 12 residues. The germline V gene encodes CDR1 SEHNR and CDR2 FQNEAQ (reference sequence). The V gene lost 5 bases and the J gene lost 1 base, with 6 bases spanning the gap. CDR3 bases: TGTGCCAGCAGCCCCCTGTCCTACGAGCAGTACTTC. It encodes CASSPLSYEQYF.